These 32 T cell receptor beta chains came from one sample sequenced in a study of shared clonotypes between healthy human individuals. Measured with immunoSEQ multiplex PCR; TCRdb has only the in-frame clones, and not every one. The sample holds approximately 2,000,000 clones, 80% to 95% seen once. The specimen sequenced was naive CD4+ T cells from PBMCs. Subset: CD45RA+ positively selected. These receptor sequences come from a man aged 18 to 35 in good health. Some clones in this sample may be carry-over from other donors' samples.

The chain links TRBV5-6 to TRBJ2-5, with a weak D call TRBD2 (6 bases). Germline V gives CDR1 SGHDT, CDR2 YYEEEE. Trimming took off 3 bases at V and 2 bases at J, with 17 bases between the two ends. The CDR3 runs to 16 residues. CDR3 in amino acids: CASSSYGLAKQETQYF. The CDR3 nucleotides are TGTGCCAGCAGCTCCTACGGTCTAGCGAAGCAAGAGACCCAGTACTTC.

Of note for this clone: Other DNA sequences in the sample encode the same CDR3. The chain recombines TRBV6-1 with TRBJ2-7, with D perhaps TRBD2 (6 bases). Germline CDR1 reads MNHNS; CDR2 reads SASEGT. The germline V and J ends were trimmed by 3 bases and 3 bases, with 12 bases remaining between them. This CDR3 is built from 14 residues. CDR3 region: CASSEGGSSYEQYF. DNA for the CDR3: TGTGCCAGCAGTGAGGGGGGTTCGAGCTACGAGCAGTACTTC.

About this clone itself: This CDR3 is also generated by other DNA sequences in the sample. The chain links TRBV18 to TRBJ2-7, with 7 nucleotides matching TRBD1. With V trimmed by 3 bases and J by 1 base, 3 bases remained unmatched. Germline V gene sequence: CDR1 KGHSH, CDR2 LQKENI. The CDR3 extends over 14 amino acids. CDR3 in DNA: TGTGCCAGCTCACCGGGACAGCAATCCTACGAGCAGTACTTC. Amino acid sequence: CASSPGQQSYEQYF.

Concerning this clone: Other nucleotide sequences in the sample specify the same CDR3. The chain combines TRBV7-9 with TRBJ2-2; no firm D call. The length of the CDR3 is 12 residues. Germline CDR1 is SEHNR and CDR2 is FQNEAQ (reference sequence). With 5 bases removed from V and 5 bases from J, the gap between germline ends came to 6 bases. The CDR3 coding sequence is TGTGCCAGCAGCCCCGGAACCGGGGAGCTGTTTTTT. This codes for CASSPGTGELFF.

This chain links TRBV15 with TRBJ2-2; the D gene is possibly TRBD2 (5 bases). The length of the CDR3 is 13 residues. Germline V gene lookup returns CDR1 LNHNV and CDR2 YYDKDF (reference sequence). V dropped 8 bases and J dropped 6 bases, with 13 bases sitting between them. CDR3 protein: CATQPPRAGELFF. The CDR3 DNA follows: TGTGCCACCCAACCCCCGAGGGCCGGGGAGCTGTTTTTT.

The chain carries TRBV9 and TRBJ2-5, with TRBD1 matching over 7 bases. J lost 1 base, V lost 4 bases, and 4 bases had no gene match. Per germline, CDR1 SGDLS and CDR2 YYNGEE. This CDR3 has 14 amino acids. The CDR3 bases are TGTGCCAGCAGCCCGGGACAGACCCAAGAGACCCAGTACTTC. The encoded protein is CASSPGQTQETQYF.

This clone was found once. This chain connects TRBV5-1 to TRBJ2-2, with a tentative D call TRBD1 (6 bases). The CDR3 length is 16 residues. Germline V CDR1 and CDR2: SGHRS, YFSETQ. The V and J ends lost 3 bases and 0 bases respectively, with 12 bases between them. The CDR3 coding sequence is TGCGCCAGCAGCTCGGGACATACGGCGAACACCGGGGAGCTGTTTTTT. It is translated as CASSSGHTANTGELFF.

V and J are TRBV27 and TRBJ1-1; 9 nucleotides match TRBD1. In germline, CDR1 is MNHEY, CDR2 SMNVEV (reference sequence). The CDR3 extends over 14 amino acids. V lost 6 bases, J lost 4 bases, and 6 bases stayed unmatched. The CDR3 bases are TGTGCCAGCAGACGGACAGGGGTGGTCACTGAAGCTTTCTTT. Translated: CASRRTGVVTEAFF.

The chain employs TRBV30 and TRBJ2-3; 9 bases agree with TRBD2. The CDR3 is made up of 14 amino acids. Germline values: CDR1 GTSNPN, CDR2 SVGIG (reference sequence). V was pared by 5 bases and J by 2 bases, with 5 bases of the junction left unmatched. In nucleotides, the CDR3 is TGTGCCTGGTCTAGCGGGATCTACACAGATACGCAGTATTTT. Translation: CAWSSGIYTDTQYF.

For the CDR3, the DNA is TGTGCCAGCAGCCCCGACAGGTACGAGCAGTACTTC. Amino acids: CASSPDRYEQYF. The chain recombines TRBV11-1 with TRBJ2-7, with D tentatively TRBD1 (6 bases). Germline V gene data show CDR1 as SGHAT and CDR2 as FQDESV (reference sequence). The CDR3 covers 12 residues. Trimming left V 5 bases short and J 4 bases short, with 9 bases between.

This sequence joins TRBV6-5 and TRBJ2-7, with D uncertain. This CDR3 is built from 14 residues. Trimming removed 6 bases at V and 6 bases at J, with 18 bases between. CDR1 and CDR2 (germline): MNHEY, SVGAGI. For the CDR3, the DNA is TGTGCCAGCAGGGTAAATAGTCGCCCGGGCGAGCAGTACTTC. Translation gives CASRVNSRPGEQYF.

This CDR3 is CASVTLRGTDSSYEQYF. The CDR3 bases are TGTGCCAGCGTCACCCTTAGAGGGACAGACTCTTCCTACGAGCAGTACTTC. The chain uses TRBV21-1 and TRBJ2-7; the table's D gene call, TRBD1, was not cross checked with the DNA. TRBV21-1 is a pseudogene. The CDR3 is made up of 17 amino acids.

CDR3 in DNA: TGTGCCAGCCAGGGACCGTATGCGCCCCAGCATTTT. It encodes CASQGPYAPQHF. The chain joins TRBV28 to TRBJ1-5, with D maybe TRBD1 (5 bases). Germline assignment: CDR1 MDHEN and CDR2 SYDVKM. Deletions cut 8 bases from V and 9 bases from J, with 14 bases between. This CDR3 has 12 amino acids.

This rearrangement joins TRBV7-2 to TRBJ2-1, with 11 bases fitting TRBD2. CDR1 is SGHTA, CDR2 FQGNSA, per germline. V shed 3 bases and J 15 bases; nucleotides not matched to a gene: 7. The CDR3 is 13 amino acids. The CDR3 DNA reads as TGTGCCAGCAGCTTCACTAGCGGGAGTAGCATGTTCTTC. Its translation: CASSFTSGSSMFF.

This clone came up a few times. V gene TRBV6-6 combines with J gene TRBJ1-2; the D gene is possibly TRBD1 (5 bases). The CDR3 runs to 13 residues. The V gene's germline CDR1 is MNHNY and CDR2 SVGAGI (reference sequence). V lost 5 bases and J lost 2, with 9 bases in between. CDR3: CASSQQENYGYTF. CDR3 sequence (DNA): TGTGCCAGCAGTCAACAGGAAAACTATGGCTACACCTTC.

The gene calls are TRBV18 and TRBJ2-7, with D possibly matching TRBD1 (5 bases). The CDR3 is 14 residues long. Per the germline V gene, CDR1 is KGHSH and CDR2 is LQKENI. The germline V and J ends were trimmed by 6 bases and 0 bases, with 12 bases remaining between them. The CDR3: CASSPQQASYEQYF. The CDR3 DNA reads as TGTGCCAGCTCCCCCCAACAGGCCTCCTACGAGCAGTACTTC.

The V gene is TRBV4-3, the J gene TRBJ2-3; 14 nucleotides agree with TRBD2. Germline V gene data show CDR1 as LGHNA and CDR2 as YSLEER. The CDR3 loop spans 16 amino acids. V shed 4 bases, J shed 7 bases, and the junction held 7 bases outside the gene matches. The CDR3 region is CASSPAGTSGSYTQYF. CDR3 coding DNA: TGCGCCAGCAGCCCTGCCGGGACTAGCGGGAGCTATACGCAGTATTTT.

V and J are TRBV19 and TRBJ2-1; D possibly corresponds to TRBD2 (7 bases). CDR1 is LNHDA and CDR2 is SQIVND in the germline V gene (reference sequence). The CDR3 totals 14 residues. The V end was cut by 7 bases, the J end by 4 bases, with 14 bases between. The CDR3 is CASTRGDMYNEQFF. The CDR3 nucleotides are TGTGCCAGTACCCGGGGGGACATGTACAATGAGCAGTTCTTC.

For this clone: Other nucleotide sequences in the sample specify the same CDR3. The chain employs TRBV7-9 and TRBJ2-7; D possibly uses TRBD1 or TRBD2 (5 bases each). This CDR3 has 13 amino acids. CDR1 SEHNR and CDR2 FQNEAQ come from the germline V gene (reference sequence). The ends were cut back, 4 bases at V and 4 bases at J, with 11 bases in the middle. The CDR3 DNA follows: TGTGCCAGCAGCTCCAGGGACGGGTACGAGCAGTACTTC. Its protein product is CASSSRDGYEQYF.

Comments on this clone: Other DNA variants within this sample encode the same CDR3. The V and J genes are TRBV7-3 and TRBJ1-5; D is ambiguous. Germline V lookup: CDR1 SGHTA, CDR2 FQGTGA. V was cut by 0 bases and J by 7 bases, with 7 bases left in between. This CDR3 is 13 amino acids long. DNA for the CDR3: TGTGCCAGCAGCTTAACCCCCGGGCAGCCCCAGCATTTT. Its protein product is CASSLTPGQPQHF.

The chain uses TRBV19 and TRBJ2-7, with 11 positions matching TRBD2. CDR1 is LNHDA and CDR2 is SQIVND in the germline V gene (reference sequence). This CDR3 has 15 amino acids. After removal of 7 bases from V and 2 bases from J, the junction contained 7 bases not matched to a gene. CDR3 DNA: TGTGCCAGTACTCCGAAGACTAGCGGGACCTACGAGCAGTACTTC. Amino acid sequence: CASTPKTSGTYEQYF.

This clone was recorded once. J is TRBJ1-1 and V is TRBV18; 7 bases are a match to TRBD1. Unmatched junction bases numbered 6, after V lost 2 bases and J lost 6 bases. CDR1 and CDR2 from the germline V gene are KGHSH and LQKENI. The CDR3 contains 14 residues. The CDR3 here is CASSPGRGTPEAFF. The CDR3 bases are TGTGCCAGCTCACCAGGCAGGGGGACCCCTGAAGCTTTCTTT.

J is TRBJ2-7 and V is TRBV11-2, with a weak D call TRBD1 (6 bases). CDR1 and CDR2 from the germline V gene are SGHAT and FQNNGV. With 1 base removed from V and 2 bases from J, the gap between germline ends came to 15 bases. The CDR3 contains 16 residues. As DNA, the CDR3 is TGTGCCAGCAGCTTAGTAGGGCAGGGGATTCCCTACGAGCAGTACTTC. Residues: CASSLVGQGIPYEQYF.

V and J are TRBV4-1 and TRBJ1-5, with 9 bases that match TRBD1. V lost 3 bases and J lost 0; bases outside the gene matches: 3. The V gene's germline CDR1 is MGHRA and CDR2 YSYEKL. This CDR3 has 16 amino acids. CDR3 bases: TGCGCCAGCAGCCACCCGGGACAGGGTAGCAATCAGCCCCAGCATTTT. This gives the protein CASSHPGQGSNQPQHF.

The chain carries TRBV5-5 and TRBJ2-7; 11 bases line up with TRBD1. Germline-derived CDR1 and CDR2 are SGHKS and YYEKEE (reference sequence). With 2 bases clipped from V and 7 bases from J, the junction kept 11 bases outside the gene matches. This CDR3 has 16 amino acids. The CDR3 sequence: CASSLNPGTGGGEQYF. The CDR3 nucleotides read TGTGCCAGCAGCTTAAATCCCGGGACAGGGGGTGGGGAGCAGTACTTC. Drawing the rest from reference TRBV5-5 and TRBJ2-7, the complete variable domain is DAGVTQSPTHLIKTRGQQVTLRCSPISGHKSVSWYQQVLGQGPQFIFQYYEKEERGRGNFPDRFSARQFPNYSSELNVNALLLGDSALYLCASSLNPGTGGGEQYFGPGTRLTVT.

Here the CDR3 reads CASSTRTGDEQYF. CDR3 DNA: TGTGCCAGCAGCACTAGGACAGGGGACGAGCAGTACTTC. The gene calls are TRBV7-3 and TRBJ2-7, with 9 bases that match TRBD1. This CDR3 has 13 residues. CDR1 is SGHTA, CDR2 FQGTGA, per germline. The J segment lost 5 bases and the V segment lost 5 bases, leaving 4 bases of the junction unmatched.

Concerning this clone: Different DNA sequences within this sample yield the same CDR3. V and J are TRBV30 and TRBJ1-2, with D possibly being TRBD1 (6 bases). Germline CDR1 GTSNPN, CDR2 SVGIG (reference sequence). The CDR3 consists of 15 residues. V lost 1 base and J 5 bases, leaving 17 bases between the germline ends. The CDR3 sequence: CAWSASRGAVYGYTF. For the CDR3, the DNA is TGTGCCTGGAGTGCGTCCCGGGGGGCCGTTTATGGCTACACCTTC.

The CDR3 nucleotides read TGCGCCAGCAGCTTGGCCCCGAAAGGGGGCACTGAAGCTTTCTTT. Translating it yields CASSLAPKGGTEAFF. V is TRBV5-1 and J is TRBJ1-1; D may be TRBD1 (6 bases). The CDR3 has 15 amino acids. Trimming took off 0 bases at V and 4 bases at J, with 13 bases between the two ends. From germline, CDR1 is SGHRS and CDR2 YFSETQ.

The J gene is TRBJ2-3, the V gene TRBV9, with 9 bases matching TRBD2. Germline V gene sequence: CDR1 SGDLS, CDR2 YYNGEE. J was trimmed by 11 bases and V by 0 bases; bases with no gene match: 10. This CDR3 has 15 residues. In DNA, the CDR3 is TGTGCCAGCAGCGTAGGTGGTAGCGGGAGTTCGCTGCAGTATTTT. Translation: CASSVGGSGSSLQYF. The complete variable domain, with remaining parts taken from reference TRBV9 and TRBJ2-3, reads DSGVTQTPKHLITATGQRVTLRCSPRSGDLSVYWYQQSLDQGLQFLIQYYNGEERAKGNILERFSAQQFPDLHSELNLSSLELGDSALYFCASSVGGSGSSLQYFGPGTRLTVL.

The V call is TRBV7-2, the J call TRBJ2-7; D perhaps matches TRBD2 (5 bases). The ends were cut back, 6 bases at V and 3 bases at J, with 12 bases in the middle. Germline values: CDR1 SGHTA, CDR2 FQGNSA. This CDR3 is built from 13 residues. Written as DNA, the CDR3 is TGTGCCAGCAGACGATCCGGGAACTACGAGCAGTACTTC. This translates into CASRRSGNYEQYF.

A note on this clone: The sample carries other DNA sequences with the same CDR3. The rearrangement joins TRBV5-1 to TRBJ2-2; D is possibly TRBD2 (6 bases). This CDR3 spans 16 amino acids. Germline V gene data show CDR1 as SGHRS and CDR2 as YFSETQ. The V and J ends lost 1 base and 1 base respectively, with 11 bases between them. CDR3 in amino acids: CASSLFGGGNTGELFF. The DNA for the CDR3 is TGCGCCAGCAGCTTGTTTGGGGGAGGGAACACCGGGGAGCTGTTTTTT. The full variable domain, rest sourced from reference TRBV5-1 and TRBJ2-2, is KAGVTQTPRYLIKTRGQQVTLSCSPISGHRSVSWYQQTPGQGLQFLFEYFSETQRNKGNFPGRFSGRQFSNSRSEMNVSTLELGDSALYLCASSLFGGGNTGELFFGEGSRLTVL.

The chain links TRBV29-1 to TRBJ1-2; perhaps TRBD1 as D (6 bases). Trimming left V 3 bases short and J 5 bases short, with 13 bases between. Germline V gene data show CDR1 as SQVTM and CDR2 as ANQGSEA. CDR3 length: 13 amino acids. The CDR3 DNA follows: TGCAGCGTTGAGGGGGACATTTCTTATGGCTACACCTTC. It translates to CSVEGDISYGYTF.